This T cell receptor beta chain was sequenced in a study of blood T cell repertoires in COVID-19. Looking at the study overall: PBMCs, B-cell-depleted T cells, or T cells provided the cDNA or gDNA that made up the material.

The table came from immunoSEQ multiplex PCR; TCRdb's copy has only in-frame clones and leaves some out. Of some 240,000 clones listed, approximately 85% were seen once; the top ten hold less than 6%. V was clipped by 0 bases and J by 1 base; unmatched bases: 5. The CDR3 runs 17 residues. CDR1 is SGHRS, CDR2 YFSETQ, per germline. A Seattle source enrolled patients during active infection and followed them longitudinally. J is TRBJ2-3 and V is TRBV5-1, with 10 bases aligning to TRBD2. This sequence was found in a woman in her seventies with COVID-19, enrolled during active disease. The specimen sequenced was peripheral blood. The CDR3 DNA reads TGCGCCAGCAGCTTGGTGATAGCGGGAGGAGGCACAGATACGCAGTATTTT. Protein sequence: CASSLVIAGGGTDTQYF.